The 25 T cell receptor beta chains listed next were all sequenced from one sample in a study of T cell responses to AZD1222 COVID-19 vaccine. The table came from immunoSEQ multiplex PCR; TCRdb's copy has only in-frame clones and leaves some out. The table records around 170,000 clones, around 88% of them present only once. This sample comprised peripheral blood, obtained 28 days after the second AZD1222 dose. The receptors come from an adult who received the AZD1222 COVID-19 vaccine.

The V call is TRBV12-3 or TRBV12-4, the J call TRBJ2-7; 8 bases are a match to TRBD1. Germline trimming cut 5 bases from V and 5 bases from J; bases unmatched to any gene: 2. The CDR3 is 12 amino acids. The CDR3 sequence: CASSRTGNEQYF. DNA of the CDR3: TGTGCCAGCAGTCGGACAGGGAACGAGCAGTACTTC.

V usage is TRBV25-1 and J usage is TRBJ1-2, with D uncertain. In germline, CDR1 is MGHDK, CDR2 SYGVNS. The ends were cut back, 3 bases at V and 4 bases at J, with 6 bases in the middle. This CDR3 comprises 12 residues. CDR3 region: CASSDGPYGYTF. In DNA, the CDR3 is TGTGCCAGCAGTGACGGGCCCTATGGCTACACCTTC.

V and J are TRBV5-4 and TRBJ2-7; a weak D match, TRBD1 (6 bases). V gave up 7 bases and J gave up 4 bases, with 15 bases separating them. Germline CDR1 and CDR2: SGHNT and YYREEE (reference sequence). This CDR3 is 13 amino acids long. The CDR3 DNA is TGTGCCAGCCGAATACAGGGAACATACGAGCAGTACTTC. Translation gives CASRIQGTYEQYF.

The chain couples TRBV30 to TRBJ1-1; 7 bases are a match to TRBD1. Germline V gene data show CDR1 as GTSNPN and CDR2 as SVGIG (reference sequence). The CDR3 loop spans 14 amino acids. Trimming at V came to 2 bases and at J to 6 bases, leaving 9 bases not matched to a gene. The CDR3 here is CAWSSTRGTAEAFF. As DNA, the CDR3 is TGTGCCTGGAGTTCCACCAGGGGGACTGCTGAAGCTTTCTTT.

V and J are TRBV19 and TRBJ1-4; no clear D. Looked up from germline, CDR1 is LNHDA and CDR2 is SQIVND (reference sequence). Deletions cut 6 bases from V and 0 bases from J, with 14 bases between. CDR3 length: 16 residues. CDR3 protein: CASRSPGEATNEKLFF. The CDR3 DNA sequence: TGTGCCAGTAGGTCGCCTGGGGAAGCAACTAATGAAAAACTGTTTTTT.

V is TRBV7-3 and J is TRBJ2-5, with D perhaps TRBD2 (5 bases). Germline CDR1 and CDR2: SGHTA and FQGTGA. Deletions cut 2 bases from V and 0 bases from J, with 7 bases between. This CDR3 has 14 residues. CDR3 loop: CASSLHGNQETQYF. As DNA, the CDR3 is TGTGCCAGCAGCTTACACGGGAACCAAGAGACCCAGTACTTC.

The chain is built from TRBV20-1 and TRBJ2-7; D gene uncertain. Germline V gene data show CDR1 as DFQATT and CDR2 as SNEGSKA (reference sequence). The CDR3 runs 14 residues. Trimming took 3 bases from V and 0 from J, leaving 12 bases between them. The CDR3 spells CSASYLASSYEQYF. Here the CDR3 DNA reads TGCAGTGCTAGTTATTTAGCTAGCTCCTACGAGCAGTACTTC.

This chain links TRBV11-3 with TRBJ2-2; 9 nucleotides align to TRBD1. V lost 5 bases, J lost 6 bases, and 4 bases stayed unmatched. The CDR3 contains 14 residues. Germline V gene lookup returns CDR1 SGHNT and CDR2 YENEEA. CDR3 sequence: CASSPRTGAGELFF. The CDR3 DNA sequence: TGTGCCAGCAGCCCTCGGACAGGGGCCGGGGAGCTGTTTTTT.

This clone was picked up a small number of times. The chain uses TRBV7-9 and TRBJ1-5; 7 nucleotides match TRBD1. This CDR3 comprises 12 residues. After removal of 7 bases from V and 4 bases from J, the junction contained 1 base not matched to a gene. Germline CDR1 reads SEHNR; CDR2 reads FQNEAQ (reference sequence). As DNA, the CDR3 is TGTGCCAGCAAACAGGGGAATCAGCCCCAGCATTTT. Protein: CASKQGNQPQHF.

The chain recombines TRBV9 with TRBJ2-7; D is tentatively TRBD1 or TRBD2 (5 bases each). V was clipped by 0 bases and J by 0 bases, with 10 bases between them. This CDR3 is built from 15 residues. Germline CDR1 is SGDLS and CDR2 is YYNGEE. DNA for the CDR3: TGTGCCAGCAGCGTAGCTGCGAGGGGCTCCTACGAGCAGTACTTC. This gives the protein CASSVAARGSYEQYF.

The chain employs TRBV6-6 and TRBJ2-7; D is perhaps TRBD1 (6 bases). Germline V gene data show CDR1 as MNHNY and CDR2 as SVGAGI (reference sequence). The CDR3 totals 16 residues. The V end lost 5 bases, the J end lost 1 base, and 18 bases lay between the germline ends. CDR3 nucleotide sequence: TGTGCCAGCAGTACACAGGGTGGTCTACGTTCCTACGAGCAGTACTTC. It specifies CASSTQGGLRSYEQYF.

V is TRBV5-5 and J is TRBJ1-3; perhaps TRBD1 as D (6 bases). V was shortened by 10 bases and J by 0 bases, with 11 bases between the two germline ends. The CDR3 extends over 13 amino acids. CDR1 is SGHKS and CDR2 is YYEKEE in the germline V gene (reference sequence). CDR3 DNA: TGTGCCTCCCAGGGGTCCTCTGGAAACACCATATATTTT. Translated: CASQGSSGNTIYF.

This clone was recorded a few times. The chain couples TRBV28 to TRBJ1-1; D unresolved. The length of the CDR3 is 14 residues. With 4 bases removed from V and 1 base from J, the gap between germline ends came to 10 bases. Germline CDR1 is MDHEN and CDR2 is SYDVKM. The CDR3 region is CASSYTKGNTEAFF. The CDR3 DNA follows: TGTGCCAGCAGTTACACCAAGGGGAACACTGAAGCTTTCTTT.

The chain employs TRBV6-1 and TRBJ1-5; a weak D match, TRBD1 (5 bases). The germline V gene has CDR1 MNHNS and CDR2 SASEGT. The length of the CDR3 is 16 residues. V was shortened by 1 base and J by 6 bases, with 16 bases between the two germline ends. CDR3: CASSEGRGSALQPQHF. DNA for the CDR3: TGTGCCAGCAGTGAAGGGAGGGGTAGCGCTCTTCAGCCCCAGCATTTT.

The chain recombines TRBV2 with TRBJ2-1, with no clear D. V was clipped by 5 bases and J by 4 bases, with 6 bases between them. The germline CDR1 and CDR2 sequences are SNHLY and FYNNEI. The CDR3 sequence is 12 residues long. CDR3 in DNA: TGTGCCAGCAGTTTAGGTTACAATGAGCAGTTCTTC. Its protein is CASSLGYNEQFF.

This clone was detected once. The chain carries TRBV5-5 and TRBJ2-1; D is undetermined. The germline gives CDR1 SGHKS, CDR2 YYEKEE (reference sequence). The CDR3 sequence is 17 residues long. With 0 bases removed from V and 10 bases from J, the gap between germline ends came to 23 bases. The DNA of the CDR3 is TGTGCCAGCAGCTTGGAGTTTCGGCTAGTGCAGAGGAACGAGCAGTTCTTC. Translation gives CASSLEFRLVQRNEQFF.

This clone has a single count. J is TRBJ2-5 and V is TRBV7-7; either TRBD1 or TRBD2 may fit D (5 bases each). This CDR3 spans 15 amino acids. Germline-derived CDR1 and CDR2 are SSHAT and FNYEAQ (reference sequence). The V gene lost 4 bases and the J gene lost 5 bases, with 17 bases spanning the gap. This CDR3 is CASSSGTNFGETQYF. The CDR3 coding sequence is TGTGCCAGCAGCTCCGGGACCAACTTTGGGGAGACCCAGTACTTC.

This chain uses TRBV23-1 with TRBJ1-2; no clear D. TRBV23-1 is filed as an ORF, its function uncertain. The CDR3 is 15 residues long. The ends were cut back, 6 bases at V and 2 bases at J, with 16 bases in the middle. The CDR3 coding sequence is TGCGCCAGCAGGATAAGGGCGAGTCGGAACTATGGCTACACCTTC. It is translated as CASRIRASRNYGYTF.

J is TRBJ1-2 and V is TRBV25-1, with D tentatively TRBD1 (5 bases). The CDR3 is 13 residues long. Germline CDR1 reads MGHDK; CDR2 reads SYGVNS. V was shortened by 2 bases and J by 8 bases, with 12 bases between the two germline ends. The CDR3 nucleotides read TGTGCCAGCAGTGAACCGGGGCGGAAAGGCTACACCTTC. Translation gives CASSEPGRKGYTF.

This clone has only one observation. J is TRBJ2-5 and V is TRBV18; no clear D gene. Deletions cut 0 bases from V and 4 bases from J, with 9 bases between. Per germline, CDR1 KGHSH and CDR2 LQKENI. The CDR3 loop spans 14 amino acids. The CDR3 loop reads CASSPPMGRETQYF. The CDR3 DNA sequence: TGTGCCAGCTCACCACCGATGGGAAGAGAGACCCAGTACTTC.

This chain uses TRBV7-6 with TRBJ2-3, with TRBD1 matching over 7 bases. Looked up from germline, CDR1 is SGHVS and CDR2 is FNYEAQ. The CDR3 runs 15 residues. The trim removed 4 bases at V and 2 bases at J, leaving 6 bases unmatched. In DNA form, the CDR3 reads TGTGCCAGCAGCTATACCGGGACAGCCACAGATACGCAGTATTTT. It specifies CASSYTGTATDTQYF.

The rearrangement uses TRBV7-9 and TRBJ1-1; D not resolved. Germline loops: CDR1 SEHNR, CDR2 FQNEAQ (reference sequence). V was pared by 1 base and J by 1 base, with 7 bases between. The CDR3 has 14 amino acids. The CDR3 protein is CASSLGGPNTEAFF. The CDR3, as DNA: TGTGCCAGCAGCTTAGGCGGACCGAACACTGAAGCTTTCTTT.

The J gene is TRBJ2-2, the V gene TRBV7-6; no clear D. The CDR3 loop spans 13 amino acids. Germline V lookup: CDR1 SGHVS, CDR2 FNYEAQ. V lost 0 bases and J 8 bases, leaving 7 bases between the germline ends. CDR3 sequence: CASSLADLGELFF. CDR3 coding DNA: TGTGCCAGCAGCTTAGCGGACCTGGGGGAGCTGTTTTTT.

The chain recombines TRBV7-2 with TRBJ1-1; possible D gene TRBD1, 6 bases. Germline V lookup: CDR1 SGHTA, CDR2 FQGNSA. The CDR3 consists of 13 residues. V gave up 4 bases and J gave up 1 base, with 7 bases separating them. For the CDR3, the DNA is TGTGCCAGCAGCTGGACAGCGAACACTGAAGCTTTCTTT. Translating it yields CASSWTANTEAFF.

V is TRBV6-6 and J is TRBJ1-1; 9 bases line up with TRBD1. This CDR3 is 14 amino acids long. The ends lost 7 bases at V and 5 bases at J; junction bases unmatched: 8. Germline loops: CDR1 MNHNY, CDR2 SVGAGI (reference sequence). CDR3 sequence reads: CASIPGQGRTEAFF. The CDR3 nucleotides are TGTGCCAGCATTCCGGGACAGGGTAGAACTGAAGCTTTCTTT.